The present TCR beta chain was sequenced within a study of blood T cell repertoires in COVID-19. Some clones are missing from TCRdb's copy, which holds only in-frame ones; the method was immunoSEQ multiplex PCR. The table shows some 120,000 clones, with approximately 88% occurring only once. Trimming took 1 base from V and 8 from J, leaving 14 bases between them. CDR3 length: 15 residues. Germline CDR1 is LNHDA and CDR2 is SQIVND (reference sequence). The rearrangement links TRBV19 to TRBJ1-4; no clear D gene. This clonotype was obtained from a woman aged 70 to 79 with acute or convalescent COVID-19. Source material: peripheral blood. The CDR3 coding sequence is TGTGCCAGTAGTATAGTGGCAGACTGGAGGGAAAAACTGTTTTTT. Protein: CASSIVADWREKLFF.